The entry that follows covers one T cell receptor (beta chain) sequence. Its target is unknown. The CDR3 is 17 amino acids. Germline CDR1 MDHEN, CDR2 SYDVKM. V lost 0 bases to trimming and J lost 1 base, with 15 bases between them. Clones were sequenced by immunoSEQ multiplex PCR, and TCRdb holds only the in-frame ones, with some missing. Found here are 2 million to 3 million clones, 93% of them singletons; the top ten hold around 0.4%. This specimen comes from a study of shared clonotypes between healthy human individuals. Whole-study findings and limits: Represented genetic and exposure-history diversity was restricted by having few donors. The study found 4.5% to 5% of naive CD4 clonotypes shared across a handful of donors.

Sample: naive CD4+ T cells from PBMCs. This sample's subset: CD45RA+ positively selected. The V gene is TRBV28, the J gene TRBJ1-1, with D possibly matching TRBD1 (5 bases). The receptor was isolated from a man aged 18 to 30 in good health. Some clones in this sample may be carry-over from other donors' samples. For the CDR3, the DNA is TGTGCCAGCAGTTTATGGTGGTTGCGGGACCCGAACACTGAAGCTTTCTTT. Translation gives CASSLWWLRDPNTEAFF.